This entry lists 19 T cell receptor beta chains sequenced from one sample in a study of blood T cell repertoires in COVID-19 (dated by TCRdb to 2020 to 2022). Receptor amplification or capture employed the immunoSEQ multiplex PCR assay. TCRdb holds this immuneACCESS table with in-frame rearrangements only. Some clones are missing; in checked studies, unresolved V genes explain under half, and the rest has no known cause. This sample holds fewer than 500,000 clones; about 89% were observed only once. The biggest ten clones account for 4% to 4.5% of the sample. Input material: peripheral blood. The receptors come from a young woman with acute or convalescent COVID-19.

This chain joins TRBV19 and TRBJ1-2; D is possibly TRBD1 (6 bases). The CDR3 length is 15 residues. V was trimmed by 4 bases and J by 3 bases, leaving 15 bases between them. In germline, CDR1 is LNHDA, CDR2 SQIVND (reference sequence). The CDR3 region has the DNA TGTGCCAGTAGTACGTACACAGGGTACGACTATGGCTACACCTTC. Its translation is CASSTYTGYDYGYTF. Full variable domain (missing parts from reference TRBV19 and TRBJ1-2): DGGITQSPKYLFRKEGQNVTLSCEQNLNHDAMYWYRQDPGQGLRLIYYSQIVNDFQKGDIAEGYSVSREKKESFPLTVTSAQKNPTAFYLCASSTYTGYDYGYTFGSGTRLTVV.

The rearrangement joins TRBV2 to TRBJ2-7; D unresolved. V was cut by 7 bases and J by 8 bases, with 15 bases left in between. Germline V gene lookup returns CDR1 SNHLY and CDR2 FYNNEI. CDR3 length equals 12 residues. The CDR3 DNA sequence: TGTGCCAGCAATAACCTCGAGCTCCAGCAGTACTTC. Translating gives CASNNLELQQYF.

This chain joins TRBV12-5 and TRBJ1-2; D unresolved. Trimming removed 2 bases at V and 7 bases at J, with 8 bases between. Germline loops: CDR1 LGHNT, CDR2 FRNRAP. The CDR3 is 12 amino acids. The CDR3 region is CASGLPSFGYTF. DNA for the CDR3: TGTGCTAGTGGTTTGCCTTCCTTTGGCTACACCTTC.

The rearrangement joins TRBV5-8 to TRBJ1-2; D remains unclear. This CDR3 comprises 13 residues. Trimming cost V 0 bases and J 2 bases, with 5 bases left between them. Per the germline V gene, CDR1 is SGHTS and CDR2 is YDEGEE. The CDR3 sequence: CASSLGRNYGYTF. In DNA form, the CDR3 reads TGTGCCAGCAGCTTGGGCAGGAACTATGGCTACACCTTC. The complete variable domain, with remaining parts taken from reference TRBV5-8 and TRBJ1-2, reads EAGVTQSPTHLIKTRGQQATLRCSPISGHTSVYWYQQALGLGLQFLLWYDEGEERNRGNFPPRFSGRQFPNYSSELNVNALELEDSALYLCASSLGRNYGYTFGSGTRLTVV.

This clone was detected only a few times. This chain joins TRBV7-9 and TRBJ2-2; no clear D gene. CDR1 and CDR2 (germline): SEHNR, FQNEAQ (reference sequence). The CDR3 extends over 13 amino acids. V lost 5 bases and J 4 bases, leaving 8 bases between the germline ends. The DNA of the CDR3 is TGTGCCAGCAGCGTCGACTCCACCGGGGAGCTGTTTTTT. This encodes CASSVDSTGELFF.

This chain uses TRBV4-2 with TRBJ1-1, with 7 bases that match TRBD1. The CDR3 totals 13 residues. Germline V gives CDR1 LGHNA, CDR2 YNFKEQ. V shed 9 bases, J shed 1 base, and the junction held 5 bases outside the gene matches. CDR3 bases: TGTGCCAGTTCGTGGACAGGGAACACTGAAGCTTTCTTT. This codes for CASSWTGNTEAFF.

This clone was found once. The rearrangement uses TRBV2 and TRBJ2-1; TRBD2 matches 8 bases. With V trimmed by 7 bases and J by 5 bases, 4 bases remained unmatched. Germline assignment: CDR1 SNHLY and CDR2 FYNNEI. The CDR3 sequence is 13 residues long. CDR3 nucleotide sequence: TGTGCCAGCAAGCGGGGGCACAACAATGAGCAGTTCTTC. It yields the protein CASKRGHNNEQFF.

The chain couples TRBV2 to TRBJ2-7; TRBD1 is a possible D gene (6 bases). This CDR3 is 12 amino acids long. In germline, CDR1 is SNHLY, CDR2 FYNNEI. V was pared by 10 bases and J by 3 bases, with 13 bases between. The CDR3 sequence: CANQGSNYEQYF. CDR3 DNA: TGTGCCAACCAGGGGTCTAACTACGAGCAGTACTTC.

The chain combines TRBV25-1 with TRBJ2-1; a weak D match, TRBD1 (6 bases). Germline V gene data show CDR1 as MGHDK and CDR2 as SYGVNS. The V end was cut by 1 base, the J end by 6 bases, with 10 bases between. The CDR3 length is 14 residues. CDR3 region: CASSEFGQRNEQFF. In DNA form, the CDR3 reads TGTGCCAGCAGTGAATTCGGACAGCGCAATGAGCAGTTCTTC.

CDR3 protein: CASSSTTNIQYF. As DNA, the CDR3 is TGTGCCAGCAGTTCTACGACTAACATTCAGTACTTC. The chain couples TRBV12-3 or TRBV12-4 to TRBJ2-4; D is ambiguous. This CDR3 is 12 amino acids long. V lost 4 bases and J lost 7, with 8 bases in between.

This clone was counted a few times. The V and J genes are TRBV2 and TRBJ1-1; D call uncertain. The CDR3 consists of 13 residues. CDR1 SNHLY and CDR2 FYNNEI come from the germline V gene. V lost 5 bases and J 2 bases, leaving 9 bases between the germline ends. The CDR3 reads CASSPNRNTEAFF. The CDR3 region has the DNA TGTGCCAGCAGTCCTAACAGAAACACTGAAGCTTTCTTT. Supplemented by reference TRBV2 and TRBJ1-1, the full variable domain reads EPEVTQTPSHQVTQMGQEVILRCVPISNHLYFYWYRQILGQKVEFLVSFYNNEISEKSEIFDDQFSVERPDGSNFTLKIRSTKLEDSAMYFCASSPNRNTEAFFGQGTRLTVV.

The gene calls are TRBV14 and TRBJ2-1; a weak D match, TRBD1 (5 bases). V lost 1 base, J lost 16 bases, and 23 bases lay in between. Germline CDR1 is SGHDN and CDR2 is FVKESK. The CDR3 covers 15 residues. CDR3 DNA: TGTGCCAGCAGCCAAGGCTCGCAGGGATCGAACTCCGTATTCTTC. Its translation is CASSQGSQGSNSVFF.

This clone occurred once. CDR3 sequence: CASSNRDSYEQYF. The CDR3 nucleotides read TGTGCCAGCAGCAATCGGGACTCCTACGAGCAGTACTTC. The rearrangement uses TRBV14 and TRBJ2-7; D may be TRBD2 (5 bases). The CDR3 is 13 residues long. V dropped 5 bases and J dropped 0 bases, with 8 bases sitting between them. Germline CDR1 is SGHDN and CDR2 is FVKESK.

V gene TRBV12-3 or TRBV12-4 combines with J gene TRBJ2-7, with D possibly being TRBD1 (5 bases). Deletions cut 6 bases from V and 9 bases from J, with 12 bases between. This CDR3 region has 11 residues. CDR3 nucleotides: TGTGCCAGCAGCCAAGGGGTGGGGCAGTACTTC. Translating gives CASSQGVGQYF.

This clone was detected many times. This chain joins TRBV4-1 and TRBJ2-1; D gene ambiguous. The germline V gene encodes CDR1 MGHRA and CDR2 YSYEKL. The CDR3 length is 16 residues. V was shortened by 1 base and J by 3 bases, with 13 bases between the two germline ends. The CDR3 DNA reads TGCGCCAGCAGCCAAGTAGACATGGTTGTCTACAATGAGCAGTTCTTC. Its protein product is CASSQVDMVVYNEQFF.

This chain links TRBV5-1 with TRBJ1-1, with unresolved D. Trimming cost V 4 bases and J 1 base, with 11 bases left between them. The germline CDR1 and CDR2 sequences are SGHRS and YFSETQ. The CDR3 covers 14 residues. CDR3: CASSPPSSNTEAFF. The CDR3 coding sequence is TGCGCCAGCAGCCCCCCCAGTTCGAACACTGAAGCTTTCTTT.

The chain carries TRBV5-1 and TRBJ1-1; D not resolved. Trimming removed 5 bases at V and 0 bases at J, with 11 bases between. The CDR3 length is 14 residues. Germline loops: CDR1 SGHRS, CDR2 YFSETQ. The CDR3, as DNA: TGCGCCAGCAGAAGGGAGAATCTGAACACTGAAGCTTTCTTT. It translates to CASRRENLNTEAFF.

The V gene is TRBV5-8, the J gene TRBJ1-6, with D unresolved. The CDR3 is 15 amino acids. In germline, CDR1 is SGHTS, CDR2 YDEGEE. With 5 bases removed from V and 13 bases from J, the gap between germline ends came to 22 bases. The CDR3 DNA reads as TGTGCCAGCAGTGCCCGTGGGCCGGCGTTCGTTCCCCTCCACTTT. Translating it yields CASSARGPAFVPLHF. The full variable domain, its missing parts supplied by reference TRBV5-8 and TRBJ1-6, is EAGVTQSPTHLIKTRGQQATLRCSPISGHTSVYWYQQALGLGLQFLLWYDEGEERNRGNFPPRFSGRQFPNYSSELNVNALELEDSALYLCASSARGPAFVPLHFGNGTRLTVT.

This sequence joins TRBV15 and TRBJ2-1; 7 nucleotides agree with TRBD2. CDR1 is LNHNV and CDR2 is YYDKDF in the germline V gene (reference sequence). V lost 3 bases to trimming and J lost 0 bases; unmatched junction nucleotides: 8. The length of the CDR3 is 17 residues. CDR3 nucleotides: TGTGCCACCAGCAGGACTAGCCCCCAGAGCTCCTACAATGAGCAGTTCTTC. This encodes CATSRTSPQSSYNEQFF.